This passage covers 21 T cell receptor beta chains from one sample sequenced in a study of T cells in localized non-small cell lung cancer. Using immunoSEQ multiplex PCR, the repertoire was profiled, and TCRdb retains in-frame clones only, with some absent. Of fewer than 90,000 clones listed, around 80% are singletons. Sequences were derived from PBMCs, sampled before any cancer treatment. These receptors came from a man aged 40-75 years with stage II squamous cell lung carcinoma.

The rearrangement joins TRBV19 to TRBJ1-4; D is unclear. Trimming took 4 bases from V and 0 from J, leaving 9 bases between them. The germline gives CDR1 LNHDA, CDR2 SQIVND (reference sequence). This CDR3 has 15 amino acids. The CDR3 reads CASSTNRATNEKLFF. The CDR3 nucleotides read TGTGCCAGTAGTACCAACAGAGCAACTAATGAAAAACTGTTTTTT.

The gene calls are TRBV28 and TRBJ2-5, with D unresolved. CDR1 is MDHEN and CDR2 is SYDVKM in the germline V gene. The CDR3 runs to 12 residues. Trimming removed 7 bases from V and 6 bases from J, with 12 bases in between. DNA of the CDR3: TGTGCCAGCACTGCCCGAAAGCAGACCCAGTACTTC. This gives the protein CASTARKQTQYF. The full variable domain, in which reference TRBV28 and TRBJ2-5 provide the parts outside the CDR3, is DVKVTQSSRYLVKRTGEKVFLECVQDMDHENMFWYRQDPGLGLRLIYFSYDVKMKEKGDIPEGYSVSREKKERFSLILESASTNQTSMYLCASTARKQTQYFGPGTRLLVL.

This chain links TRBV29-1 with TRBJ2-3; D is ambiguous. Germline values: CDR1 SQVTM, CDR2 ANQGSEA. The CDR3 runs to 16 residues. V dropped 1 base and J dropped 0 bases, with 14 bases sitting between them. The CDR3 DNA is TGCAGCGTTGAAGGTGTGGTCGGATTTAGCACAGATACGCAGTATTTT. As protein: CSVEGVVGFSTDTQYF.

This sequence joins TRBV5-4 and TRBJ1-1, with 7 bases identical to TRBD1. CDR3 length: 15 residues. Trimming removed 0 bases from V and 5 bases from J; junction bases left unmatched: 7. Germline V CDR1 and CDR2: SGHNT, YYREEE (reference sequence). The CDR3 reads CASSLARQGWTEAFF. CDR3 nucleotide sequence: TGTGCCAGCAGCTTGGCCAGACAGGGCTGGACTGAAGCTTTCTTT.

CDR3 region: CASSGSGSINEQFF. CDR3 coding DNA: TGCGCCAGCAGTGGTAGCGGGAGTATAAATGAGCAGTTCTTC. V and J are TRBV5-1 and TRBJ2-1; 9 bases map to TRBD2. Germline CDR1 is SGHRS and CDR2 is YFSETQ. J gave up 7 bases and V 5 bases, and 7 bases lay outside the gene matches. CDR3 size: 14 residues.

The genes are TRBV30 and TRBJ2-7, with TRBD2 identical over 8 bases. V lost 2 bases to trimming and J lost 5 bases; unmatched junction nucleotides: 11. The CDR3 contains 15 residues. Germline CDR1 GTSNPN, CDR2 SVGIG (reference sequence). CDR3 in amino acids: CAWSLSSPGRDEQYF. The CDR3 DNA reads TGTGCCTGGAGTTTGTCGAGTCCCGGGAGGGACGAGCAGTACTTC.

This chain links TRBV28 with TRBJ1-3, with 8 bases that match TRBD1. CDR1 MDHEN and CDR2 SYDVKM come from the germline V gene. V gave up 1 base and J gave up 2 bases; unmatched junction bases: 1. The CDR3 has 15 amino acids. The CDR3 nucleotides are TGTGCCAGCAGTTTATCAGGGGGCGCTGGAAACACCATATATTTT. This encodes CASSLSGGAGNTIYF. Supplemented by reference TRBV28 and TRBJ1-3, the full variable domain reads DVKVTQSSRYLVKRTGEKVFLECVQDMDHENMFWYRQDPGLGLRLIYFSYDVKMKEKGDIPEGYSVSREKKERFSLILESASTNQTSMYLCASSLSGGAGNTIYFGEGSWLTVV.

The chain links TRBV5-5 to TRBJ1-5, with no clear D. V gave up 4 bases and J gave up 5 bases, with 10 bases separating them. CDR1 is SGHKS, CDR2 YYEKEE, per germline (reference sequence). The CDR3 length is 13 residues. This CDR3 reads CASSGQEDQPQHF. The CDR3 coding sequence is TGTGCCAGCAGCGGGCAGGAGGATCAGCCCCAGCATTTT.

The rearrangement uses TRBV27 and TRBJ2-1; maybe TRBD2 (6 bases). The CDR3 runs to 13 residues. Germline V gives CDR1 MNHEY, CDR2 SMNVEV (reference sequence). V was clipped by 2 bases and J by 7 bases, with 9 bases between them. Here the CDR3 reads CASSLAGWNEQFF. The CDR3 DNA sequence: TGTGCCAGCAGTTTAGCGGGGTGGAATGAGCAGTTCTTC.

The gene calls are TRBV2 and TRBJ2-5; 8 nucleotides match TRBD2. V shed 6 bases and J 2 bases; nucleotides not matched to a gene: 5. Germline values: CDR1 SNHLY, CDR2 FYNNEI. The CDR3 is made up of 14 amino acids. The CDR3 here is CASRREAGQETQYF. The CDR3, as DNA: TGTGCCAGCAGGCGGGAGGCGGGTCAAGAGACCCAGTACTTC.

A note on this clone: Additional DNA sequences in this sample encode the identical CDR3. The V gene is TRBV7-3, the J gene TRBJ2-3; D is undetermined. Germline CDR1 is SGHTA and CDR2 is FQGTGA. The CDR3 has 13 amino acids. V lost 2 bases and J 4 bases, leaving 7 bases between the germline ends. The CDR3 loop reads CASSLSPSDTQYF. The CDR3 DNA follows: TGTGCCAGCAGCTTATCACCTTCAGATACGCAGTATTTT.

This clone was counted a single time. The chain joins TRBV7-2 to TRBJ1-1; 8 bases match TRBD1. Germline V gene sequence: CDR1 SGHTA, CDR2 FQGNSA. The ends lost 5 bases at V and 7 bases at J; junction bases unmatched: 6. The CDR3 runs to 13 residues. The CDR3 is CASSARTGFEAFF. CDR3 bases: TGTGCCAGCAGCGCACGGACAGGGTTTGAAGCTTTCTTT. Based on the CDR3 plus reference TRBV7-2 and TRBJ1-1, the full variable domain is GAGVSQSPSNKVTEKGKDVELRCDPISGHTALYWYRQSLGQGLEFLIYFQGNSAPDKSGLPSDRFSAERTGGSVSTLTIQRTQQEDSAVYLCASSARTGFEAFFGQGTRLTVV.

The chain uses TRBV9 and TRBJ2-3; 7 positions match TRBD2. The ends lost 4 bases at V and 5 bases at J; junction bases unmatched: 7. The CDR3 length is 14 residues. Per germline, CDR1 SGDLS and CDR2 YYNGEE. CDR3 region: CASSIGLDRDTQYF. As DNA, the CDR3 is TGTGCCAGCAGCATCGGACTAGACCGAGATACGCAGTATTTT. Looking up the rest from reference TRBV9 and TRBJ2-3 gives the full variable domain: DSGVTQTPKHLITATGQRVTLRCSPRSGDLSVYWYQQSLDQGLQFLIQYYNGEERAKGNILERFSAQQFPDLHSELNLSSLELGDSALYFCASSIGLDRDTQYFGPGTRLTVL.

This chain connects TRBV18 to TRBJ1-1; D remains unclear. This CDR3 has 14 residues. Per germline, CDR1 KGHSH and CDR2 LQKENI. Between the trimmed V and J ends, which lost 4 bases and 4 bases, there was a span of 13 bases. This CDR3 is CASSQIPGTTEAFF. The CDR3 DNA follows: TGTGCCAGCTCACAGATTCCCGGTACCACTGAAGCTTTCTTT.

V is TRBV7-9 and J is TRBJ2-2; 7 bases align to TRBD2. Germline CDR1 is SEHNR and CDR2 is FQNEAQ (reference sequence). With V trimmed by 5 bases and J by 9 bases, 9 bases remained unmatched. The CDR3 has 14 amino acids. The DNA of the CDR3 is TGTGCCAGCAGCCTCTGGGACTACACAAGGGAGCTGTTTTTT. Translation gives CASSLWDYTRELFF.

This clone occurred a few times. The CDR3 bases are TGTGCCAGCAGCCATCAGGACGGAGATACGCAGTATTTT. Protein product: CASSHQDGDTQYF. The rearrangement joins TRBV16 to TRBJ2-3; D is unresolved. CDR1 is KGHSY and CDR2 is FQNENV in the germline V gene. V was shortened by 3 bases and J by 5 bases, with 9 bases between the two germline ends. The CDR3 is 13 residues long.

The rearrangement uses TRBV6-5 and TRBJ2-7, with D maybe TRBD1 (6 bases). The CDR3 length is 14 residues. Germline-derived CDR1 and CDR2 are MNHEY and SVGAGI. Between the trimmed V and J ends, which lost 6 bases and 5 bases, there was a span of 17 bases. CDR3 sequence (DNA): TGTGCCAGCAGACCTCAGGGGCGTTTGAACGAGCAGTACTTC. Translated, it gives CASRPQGRLNEQYF.

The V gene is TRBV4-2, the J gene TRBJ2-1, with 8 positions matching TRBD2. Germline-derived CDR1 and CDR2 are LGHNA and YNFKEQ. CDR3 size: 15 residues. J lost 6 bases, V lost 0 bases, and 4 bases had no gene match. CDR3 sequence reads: CASSQDVAGRNEQFF. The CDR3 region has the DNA TGTGCCAGCAGCCAAGATGTAGCGGGGCGCAATGAGCAGTTCTTC.

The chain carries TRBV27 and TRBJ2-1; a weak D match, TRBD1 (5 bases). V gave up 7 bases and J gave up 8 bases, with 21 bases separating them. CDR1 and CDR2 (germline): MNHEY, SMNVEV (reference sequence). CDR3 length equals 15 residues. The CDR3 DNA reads TGTGCCAGCACTAAAAAGGGGATCAAAAGCGATGAGCAGTTCTTC. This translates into CASTKKGIKSDEQFF.

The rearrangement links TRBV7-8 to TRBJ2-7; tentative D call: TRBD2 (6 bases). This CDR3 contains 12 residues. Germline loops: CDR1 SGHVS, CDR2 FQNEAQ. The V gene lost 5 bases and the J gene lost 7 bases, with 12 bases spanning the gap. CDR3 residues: CASSPTGSEQYF. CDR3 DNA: TGTGCCAGCAGCCCCACCGGGAGTGAGCAGTACTTC.

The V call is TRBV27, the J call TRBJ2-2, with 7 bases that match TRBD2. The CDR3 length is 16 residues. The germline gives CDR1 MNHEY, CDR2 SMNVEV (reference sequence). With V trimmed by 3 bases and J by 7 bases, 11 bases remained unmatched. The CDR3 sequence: CASSFRTPRGDGELFF. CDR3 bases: TGTGCCAGCAGTTTCCGGACGCCTCGGGGGGACGGGGAGCTGTTTTTT.